This is a list of T cell receptor beta chains from one sample in a study of cytomegalovirus exposure and HLA in healthy donors. Sequenced by immunoSEQ multiplex PCR; TCRdb stores in-frame clones only, minus some. The data show approximately 200,000 clones, roughly 79% seen once. Source material: PBMCs. All receptors come from a man aged 18 to 29 in good health and CMV-seronegative. Both conserved end residues are part of each CDR3. A D gene is named only where the DNA matches it firmly. Some rows have no size entry. The others give once, few or many, or a class for an expanded clone.

clone_size d_call j_call v_call cdr3_aa cdr3_nt
once . TRBJ1-5 TRBV30 CAWSIGVNQPQHF TGTGCCTGGAGTATAGGAGTAAATCAGCCCCAGCATTTT
. TRBD1 TRBJ1-6 TRBV19 CASSRTGENSPLHF TGTGCCAGTAGCCGGACAGGGGAAAATTCACCCCTCCACTTT
. TRBD1 TRBJ1-2 TRBV6-6 CASRGLQGYGYTF TGTGCCAGCAGAGGGCTACAGGGGTATGGCTACACCTTC
. . TRBJ2-2 TRBV25-1 CASQGGPTGELFF TGTGCCAGCCAGGGGGGCCCTACCGGGGAGCTGTTTTTT
. TRBD1 TRBJ2-7 TRBV28 CASSLSYRGTGNEQYF TGTGCCAGCAGTTTATCCTATCGCGGGACAGGGAACGAGCAGTACTTC
. . TRBJ2-7 TRBV5-4 CASSWGGGGSYEQYF TGTGCCAGCAGCTGGGGGGGAGGGGGCTCCTACGAGCAGTACTTC
. . TRBJ2-7 TRBV4-3 CASSQAQVSYEQYF TGCGCCAGCAGCCAAGCACAGGTCTCCTACGAGCAGTACTTC
. . TRBJ2-5 TRBV29-1 CSVFMYGKETQYF TGCAGCGTTTTTATGTACGGTAAAGAGACCCAGTACTTC
. . TRBJ1-1 TRBV6-1 CASSEVGGSTEAFF TGTGCCAGCAGTGAGGTTGGGGGGAGCACTGAAGCTTTCTTT
. TRBD1 TRBJ2-7 TRBV25-1 CASSVGQYYEQYF TGTGCCAGCAGTGTGGGACAGTACTACGAGCAGTACTTC
. . TRBJ1-1 TRBV7-2 CASSPGLRPLEAFF TGTGCCAGCAGCCCAGGGCTCCGACCCCTTGAAGCTTTCTTT
once . TRBJ1-3 TRBV5-1 CASRPRGEGNTIYF TGCGCCAGCAGGCCGCGTGGGGAGGGAAACACCATATATTTT
. . TRBJ2-2 TRBV7-9 CASSLAQGTGELFF TGTGCCAGCAGCTTAGCACAGGGTACCGGGGAGCTGTTTTTT
. TRBD1 TRBJ1-5 TRBV19 CASSGQGGHQPQHF TGTGCCAGTAGTGGACAGGGGGGACATCAGCCCCAGCATTTT
. . TRBJ2-2 TRBV9 CASSVAGEGGELFF TGTGCCAGCAGCGTAGCGGGAGAAGGCGGGGAGCTGTTTTTT
once TRBD1 TRBJ1-5 TRBV6-1 CASSDHGQGGQPQHF TGTGCCAGCAGTGATCATGGACAGGGCGGGCAGCCCCAGCATTTT
. TRBD1 TRBJ1-2 TRBV25-1 CASSEPGTAYGYTF TGTGCCAGCAGTGAACCAGGGACAGCCTATGGCTACACCTTC
. TRBD1 TRBJ2-7 TRBV4-3 CASSHASGDRLDEQYF TGCGCCAGCAGCCATGCATCAGGGGACAGGCTTGACGAGCAGTACTTC
. . TRBJ2-1 TRBV5-1 CASSADSTSYNEQFF TGCGCCAGCAGCGCGGACAGTACCTCCTACAATGAGCAGTTCTTC
. TRBD1 TRBJ1-1 TRBV5-1 CASSSTQGQGSTEAFF TGCGCCAGCAGCTCGACCCAGGGACAGGGATCCACTGAAGCTTTCTTT
. TRBD1 TRBJ1-1 TRBV25-1 CASSEWTGKNTEAFF TGTGCCAGCAGTGAATGGACAGGGAAGAACACTGAAGCTTTCTTT
. . TRBJ1-6 TRBV4-2 CASSQGAPLTDSPLHF TGTGCCAGCAGCCAAGGGGCCCCCCTGACGGATTCACCCCTCCACTTT
. TRBD1 TRBJ1-1 TRBV7-9 CASTIGGLEAFF TGTGCCAGCACCATAGGGGGCCTTGAAGCTTTCTTT
. . TRBJ1-1 TRBV5-6 CASSLFTQNTEAFF TGTGCCAGCAGCTTGTTCACACAGAACACTGAAGCTTTCTTT
. . TRBJ2-3 TRBV9 CASSVEGGASTDTQYF TGTGCCAGCAGCGTAGAAGGGGGAGCTAGCACAGATACGCAGTATTTT
. TRBD2 TRBJ2-3 TRBV2 CASSVSSRASGRSDTQYF TGTGCCAGCAGCGTCAGTTCGAGGGCTAGCGGGAGATCAGATACGCAGTATTTT
. . TRBJ2-2 TRBV27 CASSLGVVGELFF TGTGCCAGCAGCCTAGGGGTTGTGGGGGAGCTGTTTTTT
. TRBD1 TRBJ1-1 TRBV11-3 CASSRTRGYTEAFF TGTGCCAGCAGCCGGACCAGGGGGTACACTGAAGCTTTCTTT
once . TRBJ2-2 TRBV18 CASSRSKIGDTGELFF TGTGCCAGCTCACGATCTAAAATCGGGGACACCGGGGAGCTGTTTTTT
. . TRBJ1-5 TRBV6-5 CASRPTVNQPQHF TGTGCCAGCAGACCCACGGTAAATCAGCCCCAGCATTTT
. . TRBJ2-4 TRBV13 CASSFTRQELAKNIQYF TGTGCCAGCAGCTTTACCAGACAGGAATTAGCCAAAAACATTCAGTACTTC
. . TRBJ2-3 TRBV19 CASRVTGRDWNTQYF TGTGCCAGCCGGGTAACCGGGAGAGATTGGAATACGCAGTATTTT
once . TRBJ1-3 TRBV9 CASSVSGVGNTIYF TGTGCCAGCAGCGTGTCAGGGGTAGGAAACACCATATATTTT
few . TRBJ2-7 TRBV10-3 CAISDQGRSSIVYEQYF TGTGCCATCAGTGATCAGGGTAGGTCCTCAATCGTCTACGAGCAGTACTTC
. . TRBJ1-5 TRBV11-2 CASSLSSSEPQHF TGTGCCAGCAGCTTATCTTCGAGTGAGCCCCAGCATTTT
. TRBD1 TRBJ1-5 TRBV30 CAWSVRAGGRESQPQHF TGTGCCTGGAGTGTACGGGCAGGGGGGCGAGAGAGTCAGCCCCAGCATTTT
once . TRBJ2-7 TRBV7-9 CSSSLGGDSYEQYF TGTTCCAGCAGCTTAGGGGGGGACTCCTACGAGCAGTACTTC
few . TRBJ2-7 TRBV7-9 CASSLTDRAYEQYF TGTGCCAGCAGCTTAACGGACAGAGCCTACGAGCAGTACTTC
few . TRBJ1-1 TRBV5-5 CASSQQDNTEAFF TGTGCCAGCAGTCAGCAGGATAACACTGAAGCTTTCTTT
. . TRBJ1-6 TRBV7-3 CASSLNPGESPLHF TGTGCCAGCAGCTTAAATCCGGGGGAATCACCCCTCCACTTT
. . TRBJ1-2 TRBV7-9 CASSLEAGVGGYTF TGTGCCAGCAGCCTAGAGGCAGGGGTTGGTGGCTACACCTTC
. . TRBJ1-1 TRBV7-3 CASSLGRAFF TGTGCCAGCAGCTTAGGTCGGGCTTTCTTT
. . TRBJ1-1 TRBV7-8 CASSSSRDTEAFF TGTGCCAGCAGCTCCTCCCGAGACACTGAAGCTTTCTTT
. TRBD1 TRBJ1-5 TRBV27 CASRDRGQNQPQHF TGTGCCAGCCGGGACAGGGGGCAAAATCAGCCCCAGCATTTT
. TRBD2 TRBJ2-5 TRBV7-2 CASSRNSGGAETQYF TGTGCCAGCAGCCGCAATAGCGGGGGGGCTGAGACCCAGTACTTC
. TRBD1 TRBJ1-4 TRBV6-5 CASSTGGIGEKLFF TGTGCCAGCAGTACAGGGGGGATCGGGGAAAAACTGTTTTTT
. . TRBJ2-5 TRBV11-2 CASSLGGTVGSETQYF TGTGCCAGCAGCTTAGGGGGCACAGTCGGATCAGAGACCCAGTACTTC